These 31 T cell receptor beta chains originate from one sample sequenced in a study of cytomegalovirus exposure and HLA in healthy donors. The primer mix had 60 Vbeta and 13 Jbeta primers. Profiling relied on immunoSEQ multiplex PCR, and the TCRdb table lists in-frame clones only, not all of them. The sample includes around 92,000 clones, about four fifths seen only once; the top ten take under 4%. The sample comprised PBMCs. These receptors came from a female donor in good health and CMV-seropositive.

The V call is TRBV4-1, the J call TRBJ2-1; D is unclear. V dropped 1 base and J dropped 5 bases, with 15 bases sitting between them. The CDR3 length is 16 residues. Germline CDR1 reads MGHRA; CDR2 reads YSYEKL. For the CDR3, the DNA is TGCGCCAGCAGCCAAGTAATTCCGGCAGGCAACAATGAGCAGTTCTTC. Its protein product is CASSQVIPAGNNEQFF.

The chain is built from TRBV7-2 and TRBJ1-1; D might be TRBD1 (6 bases). The germline V and J ends were trimmed by 2 bases and 5 bases, with 15 bases remaining between them. The CDR3 runs to 15 residues. CDR1 and CDR2 (germline): SGHTA, FQGNSA. DNA of the CDR3: TGTGCCAGCAGCTTAAGCAGGGGCCCAGAGACTGAAGCTTTCTTT. It translates to CASSLSRGPETEAFF.

V usage is TRBV19 and J usage is TRBJ1-1; no definite D call. Trimming cost V 2 bases and J 4 bases, with 5 bases left between them. The CDR3 contains 12 residues. Per germline, CDR1 LNHDA and CDR2 SQIVND (reference sequence). In DNA form, the CDR3 reads TGTGCCAGTAGTATAACAGCCACTGAAGCTTTCTTT. The encoded protein is CASSITATEAFF.

This clone was picked up one time. This rearrangement joins TRBV5-1 to TRBJ1-2, with 7 bases lining up with TRBD1. After removal of 2 bases from V and 4 bases from J, the junction contained 8 bases not matched to a gene. CDR3 length equals 15 residues. Germline V CDR1 and CDR2: SGHRS, YFSETQ. The CDR3 region has the DNA TGCGCCAGCAGCTTCCACGGGACAGACCCCTATGGCTACACCTTC. The encoded protein is CASSFHGTDPYGYTF. Filled out from reference TRBV5-1 and TRBJ1-2, the complete variable domain reads KAGVTQTPRYLIKTRGQQVTLSCSPISGHRSVSWYQQTPGQGLQFLFEYFSETQRNKGNFPGRFSGRQFSNSRSEMNVSTLELGDSALYLCASSFHGTDPYGYTFGSGTRLTVV.

The rearrangement links TRBV6-1 to TRBJ2-7; D not certain. The CDR3 consists of 14 residues. V lost 0 bases, J lost 4 bases, and 10 bases lay in between. Germline loops: CDR1 MNHNS, CDR2 SASEGT. CDR3 in amino acids: CASSEAVRIYEQYF. CDR3 bases: TGTGCCAGCAGTGAAGCTGTCAGGATATACGAGCAGTACTTC.

CDR3 sequence: CASSPTSGGGSEQFF. The CDR3 nucleotides are TGCGCCAGCAGCCCTACTAGCGGGGGGGGGAGTGAGCAGTTCTTC. The V gene is TRBV4-1, the J gene TRBJ2-1; 13 bases line up with TRBD2. After removal of 4 bases from V and 9 bases from J, the junction contained 6 bases not matched to a gene. Germline lookup yields CDR1 MGHRA and CDR2 YSYEKL. This CDR3 has 15 residues.

V gene TRBV27 combines with J gene TRBJ2-5; 9 bases map to TRBD2. This CDR3 is built from 15 residues. The ends lost 7 bases at V and 4 bases at J; junction bases unmatched: 10. Germline V CDR1 and CDR2: MNHEY, SMNVEV (reference sequence). The CDR3 loop reads CASTAWREGRETQYF. Here the CDR3 DNA reads TGTGCCAGCACGGCTTGGCGGGAGGGCCGAGAGACCCAGTACTTC.

The chain has TRBV27 and TRBJ2-1, with 9 bases lining up with TRBD2. The V and J ends lost 2 bases and 9 bases, in that order; junction bases with no gene match: 20. The CDR3 is made up of 19 amino acids. CDR1 and CDR2 (germline): MNHEY, SMNVEV (reference sequence). DNA of the CDR3: TGTGCCAGCAGTTTAGTTGGACTAGCGTCGTCTGAGTCTCCGATTGAGCAGTTCTTC. This translates into CASSLVGLASSESPIEQFF.

The CDR3 coding sequence is TGCGCCAGCAGCCTCGGGACAGGGGGCGGGGAGACCCAGTACTTC. Protein: CASSLGTGGGETQYF. The chain uses TRBV5-1 and TRBJ2-5; 12 bases fit TRBD1. Per germline, CDR1 SGHRS and CDR2 YFSETQ. V was pared by 4 bases and J by 5 bases, with 6 bases of the junction left unmatched. This CDR3 spans 15 amino acids.

The chain uses TRBV5-1 and TRBJ1-6; D is possibly TRBD1 (5 bases). Per germline, CDR1 SGHRS and CDR2 YFSETQ. This CDR3 is 16 amino acids long. The V and J ends lost 0 bases and 5 bases respectively, with 12 bases between them. The CDR3 DNA is TGCGCCAGCAGCTTGGCGGGGGGATCAGATAATTCACCCCTCCACTTT. Protein: CASSLAGGSDNSPLHF.

This clone has only a few counts. V usage is TRBV28 and J usage is TRBJ2-7; D is undetermined. The germline V gene has CDR1 MDHEN and CDR2 SYDVKM. V was shortened by 7 bases and J by 0 bases, with 10 bases between the two germline ends. The CDR3 loop spans 13 amino acids. CDR3 nucleotides: TGTGCCAGCATCGGAACAGACTCCTACGAGCAGTACTTC. Translating it yields CASIGTDSYEQYF.

The CDR3 here is CASSEDSLYEQYF. The CDR3 DNA is TGTGCCAGCAGTGAAGACTCTCTCTACGAGCAGTACTTC. The chain carries TRBV2 and TRBJ2-7; D unresolved. V lost 1 base and J 3 bases, leaving 7 bases between the germline ends. This CDR3 comprises 13 residues. Germline V gene sequence: CDR1 SNHLY, CDR2 FYNNEI.

The V gene is TRBV28, the J gene TRBJ1-5; D is possibly TRBD1 (6 bases). The CDR3 runs to 15 residues. In germline, CDR1 is MDHEN, CDR2 SYDVKM. Trimming took off 3 bases at V and 2 bases at J, with 11 bases between the two ends. The CDR3 here is CASSFDRSGNQPQHF. The DNA of the CDR3 is TGTGCCAGCAGTTTTGACAGGTCAGGCAATCAGCCCCAGCATTTT.

The chain has TRBV30 and TRBJ2-7; 8 positions agree with TRBD2. Germline values: CDR1 GTSNPN, CDR2 SVGIG (reference sequence). The V and J ends lost 1 base and 3 bases, in that order; junction bases with no gene match: 8. The CDR3 covers 15 residues. CDR3 coding DNA: TGTGCCTGGAGTGGGTCTAGCGGGCTAGTCTACGAGCAGTACTTC. Its translation is CAWSGSSGLVYEQYF.

This rearrangement joins TRBV2 to TRBJ2-7, with TRBD1 matching over 10 bases. The CDR3 covers 14 residues. The ends lost 3 bases at V and 3 bases at J; junction bases unmatched: 2. Germline CDR1 SNHLY, CDR2 FYNNEI. CDR3 sequence reads: CASSEGTGDYEQYF. CDR3 bases: TGTGCCAGCAGTGAGGGGACAGGGGACTACGAGCAGTACTTC.

J is TRBJ1-4 and V is TRBV6-5, with D unresolved. V shed 8 bases and J shed 2 bases, with 9 bases lying between them. Germline V gene sequence: CDR1 MNHEY, CDR2 SVGAGI. The CDR3 spans 13 residues. The CDR3 coding sequence is TGTGCCAGCCGGCGGCGGACTAATGAAAAACTGTTTTTT. Translating it yields CASRRRTNEKLFF.

This CDR3 is CASSSTGQGYEQYF. CDR3 nucleotide sequence: TGTGCCAGCAGTTCCACGGGACAGGGATACGAGCAGTACTTC. The J gene is TRBJ2-7, the V gene TRBV6-6, with TRBD1 matching 9 bases. Germline assignment: CDR1 MNHNY and CDR2 SVGAGI (reference sequence). This CDR3 comprises 14 residues. V lost 4 bases and J lost 4; bases outside the gene matches: 5.

The chain is built from TRBV2 and TRBJ2-3; 9 nucleotides line up with TRBD2. V lost 8 bases to trimming and J lost 0 bases; unmatched junction nucleotides: 12. From germline, CDR1 is SNHLY and CDR2 FYNNEI. This CDR3 has 17 amino acids. The CDR3 reads CASSPLPSGESTDTQYF. The CDR3 DNA is TGTGCCAGCTCTCCTCTCCCTAGCGGGGAGAGCACAGATACGCAGTATTTT.

This sequence joins TRBV28 and TRBJ1-1; 8 bases are a match to TRBD1. CDR1 and CDR2 (germline): MDHEN, SYDVKM. V lost 3 bases to trimming and J lost 0 bases; unmatched junction nucleotides: 3. There are 15 residues in the CDR3. The CDR3 is CASSFSGQVNTEAFF. For the CDR3, the DNA is TGTGCCAGCAGTTTTTCGGGACAGGTGAACACTGAAGCTTTCTTT.

This clone was seen a handful of times. The chain recombines TRBV15 with TRBJ2-7; tentative D call: TRBD1 (6 bases). Per the germline V gene, CDR1 is LNHNV and CDR2 is YYDKDF (reference sequence). V gave up 2 bases and J gave up 4 bases, with 9 bases separating them. The CDR3 runs to 13 residues. The CDR3 DNA reads as TGTGCCACCAGCAGACTACAGGGTTACGAGCAGTACTTC. Translation gives CATSRLQGYEQYF.

The gene calls are TRBV6-5 and TRBJ1-2, with 7 bases that match TRBD1. The V gene end was trimmed by 6 bases and the J gene end by 0 bases; junction bases not matched to a gene: 4. Germline loops: CDR1 MNHEY, CDR2 SVGAGI. The CDR3 consists of 14 residues. The CDR3: CASSWDSANYGYTF. CDR3 bases: TGTGCCAGCAGCTGGGACAGTGCTAACTATGGCTACACCTTC.

The J gene is TRBJ1-1, the V gene TRBV9; 9 bases line up with TRBD1. CDR3 length: 15 amino acids. From germline, CDR1 is SGDLS and CDR2 YYNGEE. Trimming cost V 5 bases and J 7 bases; bases outside gene matches: 12. In DNA, the CDR3 is TGTGCCAGCAGTCCCCCCACAGGGGGCTTTGTTGAAGCTTTCTTT. Its protein is CASSPPTGGFVEAFF.

The chain joins TRBV2 to TRBJ2-2; no definite D call. Germline V gives CDR1 SNHLY, CDR2 FYNNEI. The length of the CDR3 is 13 residues. The CDR3 sequence is CATRYTYTGELFF. CDR3 DNA sequence: TGTGCTACCAGGTACACCTACACCGGGGAGCTGTTTTTT.

This clone was seen a single time. The chain couples TRBV5-1 to TRBJ1-2, with TRBD1 matching 11 bases. Germline values: CDR1 SGHRS, CDR2 YFSETQ. Trimming cost V 0 bases and J 7 bases; bases outside gene matches: 5. There are 15 residues in the CDR3. The CDR3 coding sequence is TGCGCCAGCAGCTTGGCCGGACAGGGGGCGAGTGGCTACACCTTC. Its translation: CASSLAGQGASGYTF.

V and J are TRBV19 and TRBJ1-1; D is undetermined. Per the germline V gene, CDR1 is LNHDA and CDR2 is SQIVND (reference sequence). The V end lost 3 bases, the J end lost 0 bases, and 5 bases lay between the germline ends. The CDR3 consists of 13 residues. This chain's CDR3 is CASSIRMNTEAFF. For the CDR3, the DNA is TGTGCCAGTAGTATCAGGATGAACACTGAAGCTTTCTTT.

This chain links TRBV5-1 with TRBJ2-2; TRBD2 agrees at 12 bases. V was pared by 7 bases and J by 4 bases, with 5 bases of the junction left unmatched. Per germline, CDR1 SGHRS and CDR2 YFSETQ. The CDR3 runs 15 residues. The CDR3 loop reads CASASGGARTGELFF. CDR3 DNA: TGCGCCAGCGCTAGCGGGGGGGCCCGCACCGGGGAGCTGTTTTTT.

The rearrangement links TRBV5-1 to TRBJ2-1, with 9 nucleotides matching TRBD2. V shed 3 bases and J 8 bases; nucleotides not matched to a gene: 12. The CDR3 runs 16 residues. Germline loops: CDR1 SGHRS, CDR2 YFSETQ. The CDR3 sequence is CASSSARTSDLDEQFF. CDR3 DNA sequence: TGCGCCAGCAGCTCGGCTCGGACTAGCGATTTGGATGAGCAGTTCTTC.

The chain recombines TRBV7-2 with TRBJ2-1; D unresolved. CDR3 length equals 9 residues. V was pared by 7 bases and J by 9 bases, with 4 bases between. Germline V gene data show CDR1 as SGHTA and CDR2 as FQGNSA. The CDR3 nucleotides read TGTGCCAGCAACACTGAGCAGTTCTTC. Translated: CASNTEQFF.

The chain combines TRBV19 with TRBJ1-4; D uncertain. The CDR3 is 13 residues long. Germline-derived CDR1 and CDR2 are LNHDA and SQIVND (reference sequence). V lost 6 bases, J lost 7 bases, and 12 bases lay in between. The CDR3 spells CASRVARGEKLFF. The CDR3 region has the DNA TGTGCCAGTAGGGTCGCTAGAGGTGAAAAACTGTTTTTT.

The rearrangement uses TRBV29-1 and TRBJ2-5; D not certain. Per the germline V gene, CDR1 is SQVTM and CDR2 is ANQGSEA. The V and J ends lost 5 bases and 0 bases respectively, with 7 bases between them. This CDR3 region has 12 residues. The CDR3 loop reads CSVLRDQETQYF. The CDR3 nucleotides read TGCAGCGTTCTCCGGGACCAAGAGACCCAGTACTTC.

V gene TRBV4-1 combines with J gene TRBJ2-2; 8 nucleotides match TRBD1. Germline assignment: CDR1 MGHRA and CDR2 YSYEKL. J gave up 6 bases and V 4 bases, and 10 bases lay outside the gene matches. CDR3 length equals 16 residues. The CDR3 DNA reads as TGCGCCAGCAGCCCTGGACAGGGATGGGTCGCCGGGGAGCTGTTTTTT. It specifies CASSPGQGWVAGELFF.